The next 2 T cell receptor beta chains were all read from a single sample in a study of blood T cell repertoires in COVID-19. Sequencing used immunoSEQ multiplex PCR; TCRdb keeps in-frame clones, though not all of them. Altogether about 120,000 clones are present, 85% to 90% being singletons, with the ten largest covering about a tenth. Material for sequencing was peripheral blood. The receptors were sampled from a man older than 75 with acute or convalescent COVID-19.

As for this clone: Germline and junction disagree at one end, which may indicate a read error. The chain employs TRBV10-3 and TRBJ2-1; tentatively, D is TRBD1 (5 bases). The CDR3 covers 13 residues. CDR1 ENHRY and CDR2 SYGVKD come from the germline V gene. The CDR3 loop reads CAITRSPDSPEIF. In DNA form, the CDR3 reads TGTGCCATCACCCGCTCCCCAGACAGCCCCGAGATCTTC.

V gene TRBV18 combines with J gene TRBJ2-5; TRBD2 is a possible D gene (6 bases). V was clipped by 0 bases and J by 5 bases, with 10 bases between them. Germline V gene data show CDR1 as KGHSH and CDR2 as LQKENI. The CDR3 spans 14 residues. CDR3 region: CASSPPGGRETQYF. As DNA, the CDR3 is TGTGCCAGCTCACCACCCGGGGGTCGGGAGACCCAGTACTTC.